Following are 7 T cell receptor beta chains from one sample sequenced in a study of blood T cell repertoires in COVID-19. The repertoire was sequenced with immunoSEQ multiplex PCR; TCRdb's copy has only in-frame clones and lacks some. The profile shows about 200,000 clones, around 92% of them singletons. The sequenced sample consisted of PBMCs or T cells enriched from blood (not recorded which). The receptors originated from a woman younger than 35 who had recovered from COVID-19.

The chain combines TRBV29-1 with TRBJ1-1; 7 positions agree with TRBD1. V gave up 5 bases and J gave up 0 bases; unmatched junction bases: 9. The germline V gene encodes CDR1 SQVTM and CDR2 ANQGSEA. There are 15 residues in the CDR3. The CDR3 sequence is CSVRPGQYMNTEAFF. Here the CDR3 DNA reads TGCAGCGTTCGACCGGGACAGTATATGAACACTGAAGCTTTCTTT.

The rearrangement uses TRBV29-1 and TRBJ2-1, with TRBD2 matching 8 bases. V was pared by 7 bases and J by 4 bases, with 12 bases of the junction left unmatched. Germline V CDR1 and CDR2: SQVTM, ANQGSEA. This CDR3 has 15 residues. For the CDR3, the DNA is TGCAGCGCTCGACCTAGACTAGCGCAGTACAATGAGCAGTTCTTC. Encoded protein: CSARPRLAQYNEQFF.

The genes are TRBV5-1 and TRBJ1-4, with 8 bases that match TRBD1. CDR1 and CDR2 (germline): SGHRS, YFSETQ. CDR3 length: 16 residues. The V segment lost 4 bases and the J segment 2 bases; nucleotides outside the gene matches: 7. The CDR3 region is CASSLGQAWTNEKLFF. CDR3 nucleotides: TGCGCCAGCAGCCTGGGACAGGCCTGGACTAATGAAAAACTGTTTTTT.

This chain connects TRBV9 to TRBJ1-2; D might be TRBD1 (6 bases). The ends were cut back, 0 bases at V and 7 bases at J, with 16 bases in the middle. CDR3 length: 15 residues. CDR1 is SGDLS and CDR2 is YYNGEE in the germline V gene. The CDR3, as DNA: TGTGCCAGCAGCGTAGAGCGTACAGGGAAGTTTGGCTACACCTTC. Its protein is CASSVERTGKFGYTF.

The rearrangement uses TRBV5-1 and TRBJ1-4; the match to TRBD1 covers 10 bases. With 3 bases clipped from V and 7 bases from J, the junction kept 3 bases outside the gene matches. CDR1 is SGHRS and CDR2 is YFSETQ in the germline V gene. CDR3 size: 14 residues. This CDR3 reads CASSWGQGFEKLFF. The DNA for the CDR3 is TGCGCCAGCAGCTGGGGACAGGGGTTTGAAAAACTGTTTTTT.

The CDR3 sequence is CASNYRGSDYEQYF. CDR3 DNA sequence: TGTGCCAGCAACTACAGGGGATCCGACTACGAGCAGTACTTC. This chain joins TRBV28 and TRBJ2-7; 7 positions match TRBD1. V shed 7 bases and J 3 bases; nucleotides not matched to a gene: 9. CDR1 is MDHEN and CDR2 is SYDVKM in the germline V gene. The CDR3 extends over 14 amino acids.

The genes are TRBV14 and TRBJ1-1; a possible D gene is TRBD1 (6 bases). Germline V lookup: CDR1 SGHDN, CDR2 FVKESK. This CDR3 comprises 14 residues. V was clipped by 3 bases and J by 2 bases, with 10 bases between them. In nucleotides, the CDR3 is TGTGCCAGCAGCCAGAGGACAGCAAACACTGAAGCTTTCTTT. The encoded protein is CASSQRTANTEAFF.